This T cell receptor (beta chain) was captured by sequencing in a study of blood T cell repertoires in COVID-19. On the study more broadly: The United States, Italy and Spain were the sources of the acute and convalescent COVID-19 samples.

As processed by the authors: Nucleated cell number was recorded as an estimate derived from reference gene primer amplification. The protocol was immunoSEQ multiplex PCR, while the TCRdb copy is restricted to in-frame clones and leaves out a portion. V and J calls and clone size come straight from that table; D and trimming were deduced from the DNA. Of 250,000 to 350,000 clones in the sample, nearly 90% were seen once. The participants were between about 18 and 95 years old and came from 20 to 30 US areas. The sample was PBMCs or T cells enriched from blood (not recorded which). This sequence originates from a woman aged 30 to 39 who had recovered from COVID-19.

CDR3 coding DNA: TGTGCCTGGACCGGGACTAGCTTTCGGGAGCAGTTCTTC. Translating it yields CAWTGTSFREQFF. The rearrangement uses TRBV30 and TRBJ2-1; TRBD2 agrees at 9 bases. CDR3 length: 13 residues. CDR1 GTSNPN and CDR2 SVGIG come from the germline V gene (reference sequence). V gave up 4 bases and J gave up 10 bases; unmatched junction bases: 8.